This TCR beta chain derives from a study of cytomegalovirus exposure and HLA in healthy donors. It was with 60 Vbeta and 13 Jbeta primers that the PCR ran. In the original analysis: The authors later counted 75 million to 90 million unique TCR beta chains, about 11 million of them shared. TCRdb keeps only in-frame clones here, not all; method: immunoSEQ multiplex PCR. V, J and clone size are taken as reported in that table, and D and trimming were inferred from the DNA itself. The sample records around 180,000 clones, about 87% being singletons. CDR3 length equals 16 residues. This receptor was taken from a woman under 30 in good health and CMV-seronegative. The specimen was PBMCs. This chain links TRBV21-1 with TRBJ1-4; the D call in the table, TRBD1, was not verified against the DNA. TRBV21-1 is flagged as a pseudogene. This CDR3 reads CASTPGQGKEGEKLFF. CDR3 bases: TGTGCCAGCACTCCGGGACAGGGTAAAGAAGGAGAAAAACTGTTTTTT.